Shown below are 11 T cell receptor beta chains from a single sample sequenced in a study of regulatory T cells in long-lasting Graves disease. Building of the TCR beta libraries involved iRepertoire HTBI primers and Arm-PCR of CDR3 regions. Each CDR3 protein is one row after TCRdb ran MiXCR on the multiplex PCR reads. The table records approximately 400,000 distinct CDR3 sequences, about 15% of them present only once. The time point was: newly diagnosed GD, antithyroid drugs for less than 3 months. The TCR library was prepared using RNA isolated from PBMCs. The same sample was also used in a study of T cells in Graves' hyperthyroidism and ophthalmopathy.

The starting material was peripheral blood mononuclear cells (PBMCs), obtained at new diagnosis, from a patient treated with antithyroid drugs. The source is a woman between 25 and 40 years old with Graves disease.

This clonotype has at least ten counts. The rearrangement uses TRBV3-1 and TRBJ2-2; a weak D match, TRBD2 (6 bases). The ends were cut back, 4 bases at V and 6 bases at J, with 9 bases in the middle. CDR3 size: 13 residues. Germline loops: CDR1 LGHDT, CDR2 YNNKEL (reference sequence). The CDR3, as DNA: TGTGCCAGCAGCCGCGGGGATTCCGGGGAGCTGTTTTTT. Amino acids: CASSRGDSGELFF.

This clonotype came up a few times. V gene TRBV19 combines with J gene TRBJ1-1; TRBD1 agrees at 7 bases. The CDR3 spans 16 residues. The J segment lost 10 bases and the V segment lost 7 bases, leaving 21 bases of the junction unmatched. Germline CDR1 is LNHDA and CDR2 is SQIVND (reference sequence). CDR3 nucleotides: TGTGCCAGTACCTCATATGCGGACAGGTCGGGCATTGGAGCTTTCTTT. This translates into CASTSYADRSGIGAFF. Based on the CDR3 plus reference TRBV19 and TRBJ1-1, the full variable domain is DGGITQSPKYLFRKEGQNVTLSCEQNLNHDAMYWYRQDPGQGLRLIYYSQIVNDFQKGDIAEGYSVSREKKESFPLTVTSAQKNPTAFYLCASTSYADRSGIGAFFGQGTRLTVV.

This clonotype occurred a few times. The rearrangement links TRBV24-1 to TRBJ1-2; D uncertain. Germline lookup yields CDR1 KGHDR and CDR2 SFDVKD. The length of the CDR3 is 15 residues. The V end was cut by 10 bases, the J end by 0 bases, with 17 bases between. DNA for the CDR3: TGTGCCACGCCCCCGATAAGAAGATCTAACTATGGCTACACCTTC. The encoded protein is CATPPIRRSNYGYTF.

The V gene is TRBV24-1, the J gene TRBJ2-5; D might be TRBD1 (6 bases). The CDR3 contains 15 residues. V was trimmed by 7 bases and J by 1 base, leaving 15 bases between them. The germline CDR1 and CDR2 sequences are KGHDR and SFDVKD. The CDR3 DNA reads as TGTGCCACCAGCCTAACCGGGACACCCCAAGAGACCCAGTACTTC. This encodes CATSLTGTPQETQYF.

This clonotype turned up a few times. Since a much larger clone is just one base distant, this may be a read error. The conserved phenylalanine or tryptophan is not found at the CDR3 terminus, so this likely reflects a read error. The V gene is TRBV2, the J gene TRBJ2-1, with D tentatively TRBD2 (6 bases). Looked up from germline, CDR1 is SNHLY and CDR2 is FYNNEI. The V end lost 3 bases, the J end lost 7 bases, and 10 bases lay between the germline ends. This CDR3 comprises 13 residues. DNA of the CDR3: TGTGCCAGCAGTGATGACGGGAGTAATGAGCAGTTCTCC. Protein: CASSDDGSNEQFS.

This clonotype appeared a few times. The chain joins TRBV11-2 to TRBJ1-3; tentatively, D is TRBD1 (5 bases). This CDR3 is built from 15 residues. Germline loops: CDR1 SGHAT, CDR2 FQNNGV. V dropped 0 bases and J dropped 2 bases, with 8 bases sitting between them. The chain's CDR3 is CASSLEPGTGNTIYF. The CDR3 DNA is TGTGCCAGCAGCTTAGAGCCAGGGACTGGAAACACCATATATTTT. The entire variable domain, with the rest obtained from reference TRBV11-2 and TRBJ1-3, is as follows: EAGVAQSPRYKIIEKRQSVAFWCNPISGHATLYWYQQILGQGPKLLIQFQNNGVVDDSQLPKDRFSAERLKGVDSTLKIQPAKLEDSAVYLCASSLEPGTGNTIYFGEGSWLTVV.

This clonotype was seen many times. The rearrangement uses TRBV11-3 and TRBJ2-1; 9 positions match TRBD1. The V gene end was trimmed by 1 base and the J gene end by 1 base; junction bases not matched to a gene: 5. The CDR3 spans 17 residues. Germline CDR1 SGHNT, CDR2 YENEEA. The CDR3: CASSLVGTGKSYNEQFF. The CDR3 nucleotides are TGTGCCAGCAGCTTAGTAGGGACAGGGAAGTCCTACAATGAGCAGTTCTTC.

The CDR3 region is CASSARTNPGELFF. CDR3 DNA: TGTGCCAGCAGCGCAAGAACCAATCCGGGGGAGCTGTTTTTT. The V call is TRBV9, the J call TRBJ2-2; D not certain. The CDR3 runs 14 residues. V lost 3 bases and J 8 bases, leaving 14 bases between the germline ends. The V gene's germline CDR1 is SGDLS and CDR2 YYNGEE. The entire variable domain, with the rest obtained from reference TRBV9 and TRBJ2-2, is as follows: DSGVTQTPKHLITATGQRVTLRCSPRSGDLSVYWYQQSLDQGLQFLIQYYNGEERAKGNILERFSAQQFPDLHSELNLSSLELGDSALYFCASSARTNPGELFFGEGSRLTVL.

The chain has TRBV4-1 and TRBJ2-2, with TRBD2 matching 8 bases. CDR1 MGHRA and CDR2 YSYEKL come from the germline V gene. With 0 bases clipped from V and 0 bases from J, the junction kept 12 bases outside the gene matches. The CDR3 spans 20 residues. The CDR3 region is CASSQDSAGTSWANTGELFF. The CDR3 nucleotides are TGCGCCAGCAGCCAAGATTCGGCTGGGACTAGTTGGGCGAACACCGGGGAGCTGTTTTTT.

The chain carries TRBV19 and TRBJ2-7; D gene ambiguous. The CDR3 is made up of 13 amino acids. Deletions cut 3 bases from V and 2 bases from J, with 8 bases between. The germline gives CDR1 LNHDA, CDR2 SQIVND (reference sequence). The CDR3 DNA reads as TGTGCCAGTAGTATCGGTCAGGCCTACGAGCAGTACTTC. Translation gives CASSIGQAYEQYF.

This chain joins TRBV7-8 and TRBJ2-6; D remains unclear. Trimming shortened V by 4 bases and J by 9 bases, and 13 bases separated the two germline ends. CDR1 and CDR2 from the germline V gene are SGHVS and FQNEAQ. CDR3 length equals 14 residues. The CDR3 DNA is TGTGCCAGCAGCTCAACTCGGGCCCTCAACGTCCTGACTTTC. Its translation: CASSSTRALNVLTF. Variable domain in full (rest from reference TRBV7-8 and TRBJ2-6): GAGVSQSPRYKVAKRGQDVALRCDPISGHVSLFWYQQALGQGPEFLTYFQNEAQLDKSGLPSDRFFAERPEGSVSTLKIQRTQQEDSAVYLCASSSTRALNVLTFGAGSRLTVL.